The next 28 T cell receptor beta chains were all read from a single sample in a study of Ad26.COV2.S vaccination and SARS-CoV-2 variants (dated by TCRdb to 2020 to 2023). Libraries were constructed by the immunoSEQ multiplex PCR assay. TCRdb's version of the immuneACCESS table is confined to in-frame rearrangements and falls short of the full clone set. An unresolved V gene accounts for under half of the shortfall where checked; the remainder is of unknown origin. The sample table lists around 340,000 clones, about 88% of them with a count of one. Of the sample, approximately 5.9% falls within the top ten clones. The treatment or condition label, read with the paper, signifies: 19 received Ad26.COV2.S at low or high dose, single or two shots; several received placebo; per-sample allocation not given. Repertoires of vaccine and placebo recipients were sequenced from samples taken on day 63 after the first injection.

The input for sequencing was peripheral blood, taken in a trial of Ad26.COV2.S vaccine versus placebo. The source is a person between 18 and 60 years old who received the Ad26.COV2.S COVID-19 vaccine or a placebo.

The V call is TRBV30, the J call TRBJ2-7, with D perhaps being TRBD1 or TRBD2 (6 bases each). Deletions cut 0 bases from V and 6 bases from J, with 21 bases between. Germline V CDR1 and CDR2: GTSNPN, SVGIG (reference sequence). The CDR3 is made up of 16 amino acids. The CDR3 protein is CAWSVPRGGTLVEQYF. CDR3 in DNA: TGTGCCTGGAGTGTACCACGAGGGGGGACCCTTGTCGAGCAGTACTTC.

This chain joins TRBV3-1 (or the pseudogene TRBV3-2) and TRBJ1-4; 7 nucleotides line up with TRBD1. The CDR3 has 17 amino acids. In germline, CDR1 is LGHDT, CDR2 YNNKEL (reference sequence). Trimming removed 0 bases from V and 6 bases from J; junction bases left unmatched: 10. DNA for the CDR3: TGTGCCAGCAGCCAAGATCTTCCGACAGGGCGATATGAAAAACTGTTTTTT. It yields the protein CASSQDLPTGRYEKLFF.

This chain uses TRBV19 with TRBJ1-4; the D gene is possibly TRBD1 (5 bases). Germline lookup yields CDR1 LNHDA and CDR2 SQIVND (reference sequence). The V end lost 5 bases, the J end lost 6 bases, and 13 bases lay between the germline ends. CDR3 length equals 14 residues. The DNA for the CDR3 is TGTGCCAGTAGTTGGGGGAGGGTGGATGAAAAACTGTTTTTT. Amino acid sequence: CASSWGRVDEKLFF.

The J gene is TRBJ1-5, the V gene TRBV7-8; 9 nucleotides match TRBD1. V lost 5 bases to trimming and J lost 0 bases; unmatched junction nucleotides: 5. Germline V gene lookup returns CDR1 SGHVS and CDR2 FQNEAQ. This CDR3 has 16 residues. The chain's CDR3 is CASSGQGTPSNQPQHF. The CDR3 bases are TGTGCCAGCAGCGGACAGGGGACCCCTAGCAATCAGCCCCAGCATTTT.

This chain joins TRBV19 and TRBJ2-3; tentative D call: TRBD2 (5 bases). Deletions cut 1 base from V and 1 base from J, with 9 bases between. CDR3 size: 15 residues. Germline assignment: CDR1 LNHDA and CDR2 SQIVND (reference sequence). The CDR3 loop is CASSIADSGTDTQYF. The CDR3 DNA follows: TGTGCCAGTAGTATAGCGGACTCTGGCACAGATACGCAGTATTTT.

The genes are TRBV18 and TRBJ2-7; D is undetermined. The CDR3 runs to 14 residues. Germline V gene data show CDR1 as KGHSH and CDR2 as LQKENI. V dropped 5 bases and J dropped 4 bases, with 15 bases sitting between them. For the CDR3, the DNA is TGTGCCAGCTCAGGGAAAGGGTCGCATTACGAGCAGTACTTC. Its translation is CASSGKGSHYEQYF.

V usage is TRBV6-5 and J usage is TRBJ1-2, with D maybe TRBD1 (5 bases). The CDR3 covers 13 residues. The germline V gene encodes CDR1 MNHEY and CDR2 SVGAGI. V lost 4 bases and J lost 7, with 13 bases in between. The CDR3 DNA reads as TGTGCCAGCAGTTTAAACCGGGACTCTGGCTACACCTTC. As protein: CASSLNRDSGYTF.

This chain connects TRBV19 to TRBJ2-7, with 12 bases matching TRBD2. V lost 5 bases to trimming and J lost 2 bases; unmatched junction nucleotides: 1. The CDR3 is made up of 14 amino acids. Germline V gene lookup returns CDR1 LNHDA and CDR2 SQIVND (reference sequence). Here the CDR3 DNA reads TGTGCCAGTAGTTGGACTAGCGGGACCTACGAGCAGTACTTC. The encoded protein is CASSWTSGTYEQYF.

The CDR3 spells CASSPETGNTDTQYF. The CDR3 DNA sequence: TGTGCCAGCTCACCAGAGACAGGGAACACAGATACGCAGTATTTT. The chain is built from TRBV18 and TRBJ2-3; TRBD1 matches at 7 bases. The CDR3 sequence is 15 residues long. CDR1 and CDR2 (germline): KGHSH, LQKENI. The V gene end was trimmed by 2 bases and the J gene end by 2 bases; junction bases not matched to a gene: 4.

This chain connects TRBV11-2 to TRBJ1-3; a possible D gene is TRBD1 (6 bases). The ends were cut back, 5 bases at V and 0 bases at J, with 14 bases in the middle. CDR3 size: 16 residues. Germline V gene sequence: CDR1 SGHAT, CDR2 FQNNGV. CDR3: CASSPHRVSSGNTIYF. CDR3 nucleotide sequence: TGTGCCAGCAGCCCCCACAGGGTCAGCTCTGGAAACACCATATATTTT.

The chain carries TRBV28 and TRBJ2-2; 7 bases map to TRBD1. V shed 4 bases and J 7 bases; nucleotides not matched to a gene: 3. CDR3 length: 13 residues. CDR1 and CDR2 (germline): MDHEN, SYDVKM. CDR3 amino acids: CASSSRDSGELFF. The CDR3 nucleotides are TGTGCCAGCAGTTCCCGGGACAGCGGGGAGCTGTTTTTT.

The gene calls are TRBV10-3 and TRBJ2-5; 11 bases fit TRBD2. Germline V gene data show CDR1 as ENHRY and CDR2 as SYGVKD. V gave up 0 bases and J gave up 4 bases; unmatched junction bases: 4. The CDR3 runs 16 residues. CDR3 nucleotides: TGTGCCATCAGTGAGTCCCCCCTAGCGGGAGGAGAGACCCAGTACTTC. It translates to CAISESPLAGGETQYF.

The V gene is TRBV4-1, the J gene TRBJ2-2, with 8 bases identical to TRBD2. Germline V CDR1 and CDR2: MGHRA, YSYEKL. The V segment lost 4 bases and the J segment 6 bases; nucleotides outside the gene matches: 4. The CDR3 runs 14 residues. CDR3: CASSPGLGSGELFF. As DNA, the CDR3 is TGCGCCAGCAGCCCGGGACTAGGATCCGGGGAGCTGTTTTTT.

The CDR3 is CASSQSGVNSPLHF. CDR3 coding DNA: TGTGCCAGCAGCCAGTCGGGGGTTAATTCACCCCTCCACTTT. The V call is TRBV6-2 or TRBV6-3, the J call TRBJ1-6; possible D gene TRBD1, 5 bases. Per germline, CDR1 MNHEY and CDR2 SVGEGT. Trimming cost V 6 bases and J 6 bases, with 12 bases left between them. There are 14 residues in the CDR3.

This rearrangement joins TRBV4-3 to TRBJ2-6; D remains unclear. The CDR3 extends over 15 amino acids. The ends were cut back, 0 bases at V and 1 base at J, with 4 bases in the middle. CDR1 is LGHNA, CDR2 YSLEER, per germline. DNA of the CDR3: TGCGCCAGCAGCCAAGAGACGTCTGGGGCCAACGTCCTGACTTTC. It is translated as CASSQETSGANVLTF.

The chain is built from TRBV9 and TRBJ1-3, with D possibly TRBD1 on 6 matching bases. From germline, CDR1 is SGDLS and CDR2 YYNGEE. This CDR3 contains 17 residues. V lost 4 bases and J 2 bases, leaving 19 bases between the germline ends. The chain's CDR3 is CASSPARGGLAGNTIYF. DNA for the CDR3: TGTGCCAGCAGCCCAGCGAGGGGGGGGCTGGCTGGAAACACCATATATTTT. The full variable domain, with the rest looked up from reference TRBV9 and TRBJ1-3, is DSGVTQTPKHLITATGQRVTLRCSPRSGDLSVYWYQQSLDQGLQFLIQYYNGEERAKGNILERFSAQQFPDLHSELNLSSLELGDSALYFCASSPARGGLAGNTIYFGEGSWLTVV.

CDR3 DNA sequence: TGTGCCAGTAGTATGGCGGGAGAGACCCAGTACTTC. Amino acids: CASSMAGETQYF. The V call is TRBV19, the J call TRBJ2-5, with a weak D call TRBD2 (5 bases). CDR1 and CDR2 from the germline V gene are LNHDA and SQIVND (reference sequence). CDR3 size: 12 residues. V was shortened by 3 bases and J by 4 bases, with 6 bases between the two germline ends.

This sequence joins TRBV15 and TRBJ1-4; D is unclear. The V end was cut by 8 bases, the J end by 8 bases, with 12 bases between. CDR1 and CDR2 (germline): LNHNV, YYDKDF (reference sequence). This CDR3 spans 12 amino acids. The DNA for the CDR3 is TGTGCCACCCTGGGCTCTGACGAAAAACTGTTTTTT. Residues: CATLGSDEKLFF.

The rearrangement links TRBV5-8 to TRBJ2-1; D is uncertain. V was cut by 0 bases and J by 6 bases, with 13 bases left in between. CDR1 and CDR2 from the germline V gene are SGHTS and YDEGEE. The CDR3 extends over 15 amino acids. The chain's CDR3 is CASSLEGFQFNEQFF. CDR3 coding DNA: TGTGCCAGCAGCTTGGAAGGGTTTCAGTTCAATGAGCAGTTCTTC.

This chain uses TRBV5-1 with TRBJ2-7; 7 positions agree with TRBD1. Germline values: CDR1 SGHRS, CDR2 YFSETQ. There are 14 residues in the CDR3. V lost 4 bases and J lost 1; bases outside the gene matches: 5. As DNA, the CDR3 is TGCGCCAGCAGCCCGGGACAGTTATCCTACGAGCAGTACTTC. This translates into CASSPGQLSYEQYF.

For the CDR3, the DNA is TGTGCCAGCAGCGGAAATGCAGGGAGCTCCTACAATGAGCAGTTCTTC. Protein: CASSGNAGSSYNEQFF. The genes are TRBV5-6 and TRBJ2-1; D is perhaps TRBD1 or TRBD2 (5 bases each). Trimming stripped 4 bases from V and 0 bases from J, with 14 bases between. CDR3 length: 16 residues. Germline loops: CDR1 SGHDT, CDR2 YYEEEE.

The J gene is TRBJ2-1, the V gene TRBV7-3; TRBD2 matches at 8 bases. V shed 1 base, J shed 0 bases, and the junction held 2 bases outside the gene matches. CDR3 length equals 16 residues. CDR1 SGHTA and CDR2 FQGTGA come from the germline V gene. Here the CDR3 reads CASSLSLAGSYNEQFF. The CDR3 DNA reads TGTGCCAGCAGCTTAAGTCTAGCGGGCTCCTACAATGAGCAGTTCTTC.

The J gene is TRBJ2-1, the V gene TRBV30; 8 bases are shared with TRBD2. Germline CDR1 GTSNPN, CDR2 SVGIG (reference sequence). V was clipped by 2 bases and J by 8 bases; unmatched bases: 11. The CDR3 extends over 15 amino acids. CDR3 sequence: CAWSPAAGAQDEQFF. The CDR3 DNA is TGTGCCTGGAGTCCTGCAGCGGGAGCACAAGATGAGCAGTTCTTC. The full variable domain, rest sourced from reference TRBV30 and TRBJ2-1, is SQTIHQWPATLVQPVGSPLSLECTVEGTSNPNLYWYRQAAGRGLQLLFYSVGIGQISSEVPQNLSASRPQDRQFILSSKKLLLSDSGFYLCAWSPAAGAQDEQFFGPGTRLTVL.

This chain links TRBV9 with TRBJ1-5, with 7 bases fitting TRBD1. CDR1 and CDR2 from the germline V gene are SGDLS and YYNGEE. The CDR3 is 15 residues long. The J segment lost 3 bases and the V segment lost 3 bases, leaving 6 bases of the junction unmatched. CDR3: CASSARTGLNQPQHF. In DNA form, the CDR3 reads TGTGCCAGCAGCGCCCGGACAGGCCTCAATCAGCCCCAGCATTTT.

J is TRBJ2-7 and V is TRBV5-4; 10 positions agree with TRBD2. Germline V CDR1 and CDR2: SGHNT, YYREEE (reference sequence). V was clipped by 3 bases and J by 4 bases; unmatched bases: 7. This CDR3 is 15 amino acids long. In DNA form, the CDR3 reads TGTGCCAGCAGCTCAAAACTAGCGGGGAGTTACGAGCAGTACTTC. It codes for CASSSKLAGSYEQYF.

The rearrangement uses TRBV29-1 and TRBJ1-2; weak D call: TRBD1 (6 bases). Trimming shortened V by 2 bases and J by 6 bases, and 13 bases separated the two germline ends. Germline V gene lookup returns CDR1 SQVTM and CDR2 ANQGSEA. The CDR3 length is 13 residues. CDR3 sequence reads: CSVERGGANGYTF. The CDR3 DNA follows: TGCAGCGTTGAACGGGGGGGGGCGAATGGCTACACCTTC.

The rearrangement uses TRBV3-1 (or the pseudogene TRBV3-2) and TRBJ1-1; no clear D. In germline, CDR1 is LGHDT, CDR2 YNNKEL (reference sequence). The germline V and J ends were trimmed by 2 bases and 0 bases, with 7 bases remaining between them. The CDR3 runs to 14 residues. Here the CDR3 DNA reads TGTGCCAGCAGCCAAAGGCGTATGAACACTGAAGCTTTCTTT. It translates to CASSQRRMNTEAFF.

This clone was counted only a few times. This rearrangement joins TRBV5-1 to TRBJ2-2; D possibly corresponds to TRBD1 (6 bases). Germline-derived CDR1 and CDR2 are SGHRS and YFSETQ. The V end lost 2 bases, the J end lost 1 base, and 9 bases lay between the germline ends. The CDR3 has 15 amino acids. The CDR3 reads CASSFKQGNTGELFF. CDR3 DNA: TGCGCCAGCAGCTTCAAACAGGGGAACACCGGGGAGCTGTTTTTT. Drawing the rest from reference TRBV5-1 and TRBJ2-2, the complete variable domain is KAGVTQTPRYLIKTRGQQVTLSCSPISGHRSVSWYQQTPGQGLQFLFEYFSETQRNKGNFPGRFSGRQFSNSRSEMNVSTLELGDSALYLCASSFKQGNTGELFFGEGSRLTVL.